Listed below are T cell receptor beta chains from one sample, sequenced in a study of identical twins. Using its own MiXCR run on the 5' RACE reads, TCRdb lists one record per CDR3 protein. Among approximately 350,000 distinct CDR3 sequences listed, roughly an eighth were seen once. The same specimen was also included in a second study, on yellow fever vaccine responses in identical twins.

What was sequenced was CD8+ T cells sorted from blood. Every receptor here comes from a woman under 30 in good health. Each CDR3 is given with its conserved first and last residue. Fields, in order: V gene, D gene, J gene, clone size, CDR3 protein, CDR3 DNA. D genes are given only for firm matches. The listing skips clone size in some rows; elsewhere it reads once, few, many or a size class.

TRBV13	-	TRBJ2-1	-	CASSFPGRPWEQFF	TGTGCCAGCAGCTTTCCGGGCCGGCCGTGGGAGCAGTTCTTC
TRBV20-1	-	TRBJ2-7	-	CSAREPGPQPFEQYF	TGCAGTGCTAGAGAACCGGGACCTCAGCCGTTCGAGCAGTACTTC
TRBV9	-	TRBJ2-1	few	CASSVGGGLNEQFF	TGTGCCAGCAGCGTAGGGGGGGGCTTGAATGAGCAGTTCTTC
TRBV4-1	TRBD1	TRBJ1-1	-	CASSQSAGGGMNTEAFF	TGCGCCAGCAGCCAGTCGGCAGGGGGGGGAATGAACACTGAAGCTTTCTTT
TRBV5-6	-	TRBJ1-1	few	CASSFILGNTEAFF	TGTGCCAGCAGCTTTATTTTGGGGAACACTGAAGCTTTCTTT
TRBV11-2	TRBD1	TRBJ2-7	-	CASTQHGRGNYEQYF	TGTGCCAGCACCCAACACGGCAGGGGGAACTACGAGCAGTACTTC
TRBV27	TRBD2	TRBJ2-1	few	CASSSSLAGGFDEQFF	TGTGCCAGCAGTTCCTCTCTAGCGGGAGGTTTCGATGAGCAGTTCTTC
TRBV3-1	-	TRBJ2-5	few	CASSPGLRRGEQETQYF	TGTGCCAGCAGCCCGGGACTCCGACGCGGAGAACAAGAGACCCAGTACTTC
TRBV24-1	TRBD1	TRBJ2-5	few	CATSEQGGETQYF	TGTGCCACCAGTGAACAGGGGGGAGAGACCCAGTACTTC
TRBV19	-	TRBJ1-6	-	CASSIWHGGSYNSPLHF	TGTGCCAGTAGTATATGGCACGGGGGCTCCTATAATTCACCCCTCCACTTT
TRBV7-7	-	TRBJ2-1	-	CASSLRDADNEQFF	TGTGCCAGCAGCCTAAGGGACGCAGACAATGAGCAGTTCTTC
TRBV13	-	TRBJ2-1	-	CASSNLSGTNYNEQFF	TGTGCCAGCAGCAACCTTTCCGGGACAAACTACAATGAGCAGTTCTTC
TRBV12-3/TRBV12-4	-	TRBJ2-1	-	CASSPTLASEQFF	TGTGCCAGCAGCCCTACGCTAGCGTCTGAGCAGTTCTTC
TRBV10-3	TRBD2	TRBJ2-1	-	CAISDPRLAESSYNEQFF	TGTGCCATCAGTGATCCGAGACTAGCTGAGAGCTCCTACAATGAGCAGTTCTTC
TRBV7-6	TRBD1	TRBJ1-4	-	CASSLGQGISEKLFF	TGTGCCAGCAGCTTAGGACAGGGTATTAGTGAAAAACTGTTTTTT
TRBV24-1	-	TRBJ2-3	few	CATSDKGSTDTQYF	TGTGCCACCAGTGATAAGGGCAGCACAGATACGCAGTATTTT
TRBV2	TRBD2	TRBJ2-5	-	CASSDLAGAGETQYF	TGTGCCAGCAGTGACCTAGCGGGAGCAGGGGAGACCCAGTACTTC
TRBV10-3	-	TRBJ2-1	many	CASSGTYNEQFF	TGTGCCTCGTCGGGGACCTACAATGAGCAGTTCTTC
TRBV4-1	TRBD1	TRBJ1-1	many	CASSQGLDRGEAFF	TGCGCCAGCAGCCAAGGTTTGGACAGGGGAGAAGCTTTCTTT
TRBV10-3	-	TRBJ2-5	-	CAISESIGRETQYF	TGTGCCATCAGTGAGTCGATAGGGAGAGAGACCCAGTACTTC
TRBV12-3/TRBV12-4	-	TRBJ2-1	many	CASSPKLGEQFF	TGTGCCAGCAGTCCGAAACTAGGCGAGCAGTTCTTC
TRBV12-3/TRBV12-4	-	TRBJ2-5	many	CASTQGEASETQYF	TGTGCCAGCACCCAGGGAGAGGCTAGTGAGACCCAGTACTTC
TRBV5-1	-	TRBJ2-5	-	CASSFLWGTRGKETQYF	TGCGCCAGCAGCTTCCTCTGGGGGACGCGAGGAAAAGAGACCCAGTACTTC
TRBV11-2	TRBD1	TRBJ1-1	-	CASSHTGGRVEAFF	TGTGCCAGCAGTCATACAGGGGGGAGAGTTGAAGCTTTCTTT
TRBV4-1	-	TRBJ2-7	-	CASSNRDHNKQYF	TGCGCCAGCAGCAACCGGGACCACAACAAGCAGTACTTC
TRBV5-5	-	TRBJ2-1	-	CASSLYGEQFF	TGTGCCAGCAGCTTGTACGGTGAGCAGTTCTTC